The next 5 T cell receptor beta chains were all read from a single sample in a study of T cells of healthy individuals. TCRdb ran MiXCR on the 5' RACE reads and lists one entry per CDR3 protein. The sample consists of roughly 76,000 distinct CDR3 sequences, approximately 5.4% of them appearing once. Receptors were obtained from a female donor in good health.

This clonotype was recorded many times. The V gene is TRBV5-5, the J gene TRBJ2-1; D gene unclear. V gave up 0 bases and J gave up 0 bases, with 10 bases separating them. CDR1 and CDR2 (germline): SGHKS, YYEKEE (reference sequence). The length of the CDR3 is 16 residues. CDR3 nucleotide sequence: TGTGCCAGCAGCTTGGAGGGCCGTAGCTCCTACAATGAGCAGTTCTTC. This codes for CASSLEGRSSYNEQFF.

This clonotype showed up many times. The rearrangement links TRBV28 to TRBJ2-7, with 8 bases lining up with TRBD1. Trimming took 2 bases from V and 4 from J; bases not matched to a gene: 10. Germline CDR1 reads MDHEN; CDR2 reads SYDVKM. There are 16 residues in the CDR3. The DNA for the CDR3 is TGTGCCAGCAGTTTAGGGGCAGGGGGCCGGTCATACGAGCAGTACTTC. It translates to CASSLGAGGRSYEQYF.

This clonotype came up many times. This chain connects TRBV5-1 to TRBJ1-5, with no clear D. With 4 bases removed from V and 4 bases from J, the gap between germline ends came to 9 bases. Per germline, CDR1 SGHRS and CDR2 YFSETQ. This CDR3 is built from 13 residues. The chain's CDR3 is CASSPRPNQPQHF. CDR3 nucleotides: TGCGCCAGCAGCCCAAGACCAAATCAGCCCCAGCATTTT.

This clonotype was observed at least ten times. The V and J genes are TRBV15 and TRBJ1-1, with D tentatively TRBD1 (6 bases). V lost 1 base and J lost 6, with 6 bases in between. The CDR3 totals 12 residues. Germline CDR1 LNHNV, CDR2 YYDKDF (reference sequence). The CDR3 coding sequence is TGTGCCACCAGCAGAGCAGGGGCTGAAGCTTTCTTT. Residues: CATSRAGAEAFF.

Comments on this clonotype: A much larger clone differs from this one at a single base, so this may be a read error. The DNA for the CDR3 is TGTGCCAGCAGCCAAGAAAAGGGGGATACTGAAAAACTGTTTTTT. Its translation: CASSQEKGDTEKLFF. V is TRBV4-2 and J is TRBJ1-4, with a weak D call TRBD1 (6 bases). The V end lost 0 bases, the J end lost 7 bases, and 12 bases lay between the germline ends. Germline CDR1 is LGHNA and CDR2 is YNFKEQ. There are 15 residues in the CDR3.